This is a list of T cell receptor beta chains from one sample in a study of early T cells in non-severe SARS-CoV-2 infection. TCRdb re-called the 5' RACE reads with MiXCR, one entry per CDR3 protein. The sample includes about 80,000 distinct CDR3 sequences, 12% of them seen just once. The sequencing input was whole blood. The receptors shown here come from an adult who was a healthcare worker with PCR-confirmed SARS-CoV-2 infection or an uninfected control (not recorded which). Each CDR3 is given with its conserved first and last residue. A D gene is named only where the DNA matches it firmly. Expanded clones are given a class, and other clones once, few, many or no size at all.

clone size	D gene	V gene	J gene	CDR3 DNA	CDR3 protein
many	NA	TRBV7-2	TRBJ1-3	TGTGCCAGCAGCTTTCCTACAGGGACTGGAAACACCATATATTTT	CASSFPTGTGNTIYF
few	TRBD1	TRBV30	TRBJ2-7	TGTGCCTGGAGTGTCGCAGGGGGCTACGAGCAGTACTTC	CAWSVAGGYEQYF
NA	NA	TRBV7-8	TRBJ2-1	TGTGCCAGCAGCGCGCCTAGGCTTTCCTACAATGAGCAGTTCTTC	CASSAPRLSYNEQFF
NA	NA	TRBV7-9	TRBJ2-1	TGTGCCAGCAGCCCCCGATGGACAGTTAATGAGCAGTTCTTC	CASSPRWTVNEQFF
many	NA	TRBV21-1	TRBJ2-3	TGTGCCAGCAGCCCCAAGGGGGCGCGGGATACGCAGTATTTT	CASSPKGARDTQYF
many	NA	TRBV12-3/TRBV12-4	TRBJ1-5	TGTGCCAGCAGTTGGACCGAGAATCAGCCCCAGCATTTT	CASSWTENQPQHF
NA	TRBD2	TRBV10-2	TRBJ2-5	TGCGCCAGCAGTGAGCTCCAGCGGGGGGAAGAGACCCAGTACTTC	CASSELQRGEETQYF
many	TRBD2	TRBV19	TRBJ2-3	TGTGCCAGTAGTATACAATCGGGACTAGCGTATAGCACAGATACGCAGTATTTT	CASSIQSGLAYSTDTQYF
many	NA	TRBV30	TRBJ2-7	TGTGCCTGGACCCGGGGGATACTAAATTTCGAGCAGTACTTC	CAWTRGILNFEQYF
few	TRBD2	TRBV4-2	TRBJ2-3	TGTGCCAGCAGCGCCTCCCTGGCGGGGGGGCCAGATACGCAGTATTTT	CASSASLAGGPDTQYF
NA	NA	TRBV11-2	TRBJ2-1	TGTGCCAGCAGCTTACCGGGACCCGGGATGAATGAGCAGTTCTTC	CASSLPGPGMNEQFF
many	NA	TRBV7-8	TRBJ1-6	TGTGCCAGCAGCCCAGGACAGAACCTCTATAATTCACCCCTCCACTTT	CASSPGQNLYNSPLHF
NA	NA	TRBV29-1	TRBJ2-1	TGCAGCGTGAGGACTACCCACCGGGGAAATAAACTGGTGGAGCAGTTCTTC	CSVRTTHRGNKLVEQFF
NA	NA	TRBV12-3/TRBV12-4	TRBJ2-1	TGTGCCAGCAGCATAATTTACAACAATGAGCAGTTCTTC	CASSIIYNNEQFF
few	NA	TRBV10-3	TRBJ2-1	TGTGCCATCAGTGAGTATGAGGCTTCCTACAATGAGCAGTTCTTC	CAISEYEASYNEQFF
many	NA	TRBV6-2/TRBV6-3	TRBJ1-2	TGTGCCAGCAGTTTTGGGGCTCGCTATGGCTACACCTTC	CASSFGARYGYTF
NA	TRBD2	TRBV5-1	TRBJ2-1	TGCGCCAGCAGCTCCGGACTAGCGGGAGGAGATGAGCAGTTCTTC	CASSSGLAGGDEQFF
few	NA	TRBV5-1	TRBJ2-7	TGCGCCAGCAGCCAGTCGGGACCCAGCTCCTACGAGCAGTACTTC	CASSQSGPSSYEQYF
NA	TRBD1	TRBV23-1	TRBJ2-7	TGCGCCAGCAGTCCTTACAGGGGACGGGTTTACGAGCAGTACTTC	CASSPYRGRVYEQYF
many	TRBD1	TRBV5-4	TRBJ1-4	TGTGCCAGCAGCTACTTAGGACAGGCTAATGAAAAACTGTTTTTT	CASSYLGQANEKLFF
NA	NA	TRBV7-8	TRBJ1-1	TGTGCCAGCAGCACCCGACAGAACACTGAAGCTTTCTTT	CASSTRQNTEAFF
NA	NA	TRBV10-2	TRBJ1-6	TGCGCCAGCAGTGTTGGTACAGGGAAAGGTTCACCCCTCCACTTT	CASSVGTGKGSPLHF
many	TRBD2	TRBV6-6	TRBJ2-7	TGTGCCAGCAGCCCCGTTGCGGGAGGGCCCCTCGAGCAGTACTTC	CASSPVAGGPLEQYF
few	TRBD1	TRBV19	TRBJ1-2	TGTGCCAGTTCCGGGACAGGGGAAAGCTATGGCTACACCTTC	CASSGTGESYGYTF
few	NA	TRBV7-6	TRBJ2-2	TGTGCCAGCAGCCGCCTAAGGGGCACCGGGGAGCTGTTTTTT	CASSRLRGTGELFF
few	NA	TRBV5-4	TRBJ2-7	TGTGCCAGCAGCTTGGCCCGGTACGGGGAGCAGTACTTC	CASSLARYGEQYF
NA	TRBD1	TRBV28	TRBJ2-7	TGTGCCAGCAGTTTAGGTCCGGGACAGGGGCGATCCTACGAGCAGTACTTC	CASSLGPGQGRSYEQYF
NA	NA	TRBV29-1	TRBJ1-1	TGCAGCGTTGAAGCCAGGGCGAACACTGAAGCTTTCTTT	CSVEARANTEAFF
NA	NA	TRBV3-1	TRBJ2-1	TGTGCCAGCAGCCTCCAGGGGTCAAGTAGTGAGCAGTTCTTC	CASSLQGSSSEQFF
few	TRBD2	TRBV7-2	TRBJ2-3	TGTGCCAGCAGCTTAAAGAAGCTAGCGGGAGGCACAGATACGCAGTATTTT	CASSLKKLAGGTDTQYF
NA	NA	TRBV7-8	TRBJ2-5	TGTGCCAGCAGCAACCAGGGGCGCCCCCAAGAGACCCAGTACTTC	CASSNQGRPQETQYF